The 7 T cell receptor beta chains listed next were all sequenced from one sample in a study of shared clonotypes between healthy human individuals. Clones were read by immunoSEQ multiplex PCR, and TCRdb kept only the in-frame ones, dropping some. The repertoire holds roughly 2.5 million clones, with over 85% as singletons. The source material was naive CD4+ T cells sorted from blood. The subset here: CD45RA+ positively selected. The receptors originated from a man between 18 and 29 years old in good health.

The J gene is TRBJ1-2, the V gene TRBV30; tentative D call: TRBD1 (5 bases). V lost 0 bases to trimming and J lost 0 bases, with 17 bases between them. The germline gives CDR1 GTSNPN, CDR2 SVGIG (reference sequence). The CDR3 contains 17 residues. Here the CDR3 DNA reads TGTGCCTGGAGTGTACCATCTAGAACAGGATCTAACTATGGCTACACCTTC. This encodes CAWSVPSRTGSNYGYTF.

V is TRBV27 and J is TRBJ1-6, with a tentative D call TRBD1 (6 bases). The germline V gene has CDR1 MNHEY and CDR2 SMNVEV (reference sequence). The CDR3 has 15 amino acids. The germline V and J ends were trimmed by 4 bases and 9 bases, with 16 bases remaining between them. This chain's CDR3 is CASSSRDIRPSPLHF. In DNA, the CDR3 is TGTGCCAGCAGTTCGCGGGACATTAGACCTTCACCCCTCCACTTT.

This chain uses TRBV7-9 with TRBJ1-4; D remains unclear. Germline V gene data show CDR1 as SEHNR and CDR2 as FQNEAQ (reference sequence). This CDR3 region has 15 residues. V was trimmed by 4 bases and J by 0 bases, leaving 9 bases between them. The CDR3 reads CASSSRLATNEKLFF. DNA of the CDR3: TGTGCCAGCAGCTCTCGACTTGCAACTAATGAAAAACTGTTTTTT.

The V call is TRBV7-2, the J call TRBJ2-7, with 7 bases matching TRBD2. Germline CDR1 and CDR2: SGHTA and FQGNSA. The CDR3 extends over 16 amino acids. V dropped 6 bases and J dropped 7; count of bases not matched to a gene: 18. CDR3 loop: CASSSPGTTRAREQYF. The CDR3 DNA is TGTGCCAGCAGTTCCCCCGGGACTACCAGAGCTCGGGAGCAGTACTTC.

A note on this clone: At the DNA level, this CDR3 is encoded by other sequences in the same sample as well. The chain links TRBV5-1 to TRBJ2-3, with 11 bases identical to TRBD1. Looked up from germline, CDR1 is SGHRS and CDR2 is YFSETQ. This CDR3 comprises 15 residues. With 4 bases clipped from V and 1 base from J, the junction kept 2 bases outside the gene matches. CDR3 protein: CASSQGQGGTDTQYF. Here the CDR3 DNA reads TGCGCCAGCAGCCAGGGACAGGGGGGCACAGATACGCAGTATTTT.

This chain connects TRBV6-1 to TRBJ1-4; 7 bases line up with TRBD1. V lost 0 bases to trimming and J lost 17 bases; unmatched junction nucleotides: 6. Germline values: CDR1 MNHNS, CDR2 SASEGT. There are 12 residues in the CDR3. CDR3 in DNA: TGTGCCAGCAGTGAAGCGGCAGGGGGTCTTTTTTTT. It translates to CASSEAAGGLFF.

This clone was seen a single time. The V call is TRBV28, the J call TRBJ1-5, with a possible D match to TRBD1 (5 bases). CDR3 length: 15 amino acids. The V and J ends lost 6 bases and 0 bases respectively, with 12 bases between them. Germline-derived CDR1 and CDR2 are MDHEN and SYDVKM. This chain's CDR3 is CASRSDKYSNQPQHF. Here the CDR3 DNA reads TGTGCCAGCAGGTCGGACAAATATAGCAATCAGCCCCAGCATTTT.